Shown below are 18 T cell receptor beta chains from a single sample sequenced in a study of Graves' ophthalmopathy and Graves' hyperthyroidism. Transcripts of RNA were the source for amplifying TCR beta CDR3 regions. Scientists carried out first-round RT-PCR using HTBI primers and then a second-round multiplex PCR. A single record per CDR3 protein comes from TCRdb applying MiXCR to the multiplex PCR reads. The table records about 620,000 distinct CDR3 sequences, about a fifth of them present only once. Sequenced sample: peripheral blood. The receptors stem from a woman between 18 and 29 years old with stable Graves' hyperthyroidism. Some clones in this sample may be carry-over from other donors' samples.

This clonotype came up many times. This sequence joins TRBV12-3 or TRBV12-4 and TRBJ1-5; maybe TRBD1 (6 bases). V was pared by 5 bases and J by 2 bases, with 13 bases between. CDR3 length: 15 residues. CDR3 nucleotides: TGTGCCAGCAGTGAGGTCCACAGGGGCAATCAGCCCCAGCATTTT. This sequence encodes CASSEVHRGNQPQHF.

J is TRBJ2-7 and V is TRBV11-2; possible D gene TRBD1, 5 bases. This CDR3 region has 13 residues. CDR1 and CDR2 from the germline V gene are SGHAT and FQNNGV. V dropped 5 bases and J dropped 3 bases, with 11 bases sitting between them. The CDR3 reads CASSIKGDYEQYF. DNA of the CDR3: TGTGCCAGCAGCATCAAAGGGGACTACGAGCAGTACTTC.

V and J are TRBV11-1 and TRBJ1-5; maybe TRBD1 (5 bases). V lost 1 base to trimming and J lost 6 bases, with 16 bases between them. This CDR3 is 16 amino acids long. Looked up from germline, CDR1 is SGHAT and CDR2 is FQDESV (reference sequence). As DNA, the CDR3 is TGTGCCAGCAGCTTAGGATGGTCAGGGAGGTTTCAGCCCCAGCATTTT. This encodes CASSLGWSGRFQPQHF.

This clonotype was observed many times. V is TRBV28 and J is TRBJ1-2; D not resolved. CDR1 MDHEN and CDR2 SYDVKM come from the germline V gene. The V gene lost 3 bases and the J gene lost 0 bases, with 11 bases spanning the gap. The CDR3 contains 15 residues. CDR3 region: CASSFGQLSNYGYTF. CDR3 in DNA: TGTGCCAGCAGTTTCGGGCAATTATCTAACTATGGCTACACCTTC.

This chain joins TRBV6-1 and TRBJ1-2, with 7 bases identical to TRBD1. The CDR3 contains 14 residues. The V gene's germline CDR1 is MNHNS and CDR2 SASEGT. V gave up 7 bases and J gave up 5 bases; unmatched junction bases: 10. The DNA of the CDR3 is TGTGCCAGCACTAGATTCCAGGGGGAATATGGCTACACCTTC. Translating it yields CASTRFQGEYGYTF.

Ten or more counts support this clonotype. The chain joins TRBV5-1 to TRBJ2-7; 8 bases map to TRBD1. Germline V lookup: CDR1 SGHRS, CDR2 YFSETQ. The V gene end was trimmed by 4 bases and the J gene end by 2 bases; junction bases not matched to a gene: 5. The CDR3 covers 14 residues. This CDR3 is CASSGSGGPYEQYF. CDR3 sequence (DNA): TGCGCCAGCAGCGGATCAGGGGGCCCCTACGAGCAGTACTTC.

The CDR3 coding sequence is TGCGCCAGCAGCCGAGACAGAAACATCGAGAATGGCTACACCTTC. It specifies CASSRDRNIENGYTF. V and J are TRBV4-3 and TRBJ1-2, with D perhaps TRBD1 (5 bases). The CDR3 loop spans 15 amino acids. Trimming removed 4 bases from V and 6 bases from J, with 18 bases in between. Germline V gene lookup returns CDR1 LGHNA and CDR2 YSLEER.

This clonotype has only a few counts. The V gene is TRBV5-1, the J gene TRBJ1-2; the match to TRBD1 covers 7 bases. Germline V gene sequence: CDR1 SGHRS, CDR2 YFSETQ. V was pared by 4 bases and J by 0 bases, with 6 bases of the junction left unmatched. This CDR3 contains 15 residues. For the CDR3, the DNA is TGCGCCAGCAGCCTGTTGACAGGGACTAACTATGGCTACACCTTC. It yields the protein CASSLLTGTNYGYTF.

In this sample, this clonotype turned up a few times. The V gene is TRBV4-3, the J gene TRBJ1-3; D is ambiguous. The CDR3 has 18 residues. Germline values: CDR1 LGHNA, CDR2 YSLEER. V was shortened by 2 bases and J by 4 bases, with 21 bases between the two germline ends. The CDR3 DNA reads as TGCGCCAGCAGCCAAAGTCGTCGTCCGGGTTGGTTGGGAAACACCATATATTTT. This translates into CASSQSRRPGWLGNTIYF.

The genes are TRBV6-5 and TRBJ2-2; D possibly corresponds to TRBD1 (6 bases). Germline CDR1 and CDR2: MNHEY and SVGAGI. The CDR3 length is 16 residues. Between the trimmed V and J ends, which lost 2 bases and 4 bases, there was a span of 14 bases. CDR3 sequence: CASSYPRGMGTGELFF. CDR3 bases: TGTGCCAGCAGTTACCCGAGGGGGATGGGCACCGGGGAGCTGTTTTTT.

This clonotype was recorded many times. The chain couples TRBV6-1 to TRBJ2-2; 8 bases align to TRBD1. The CDR3 consists of 14 residues. J lost 6 bases, V lost 2 bases, and 2 bases had no gene match. Looked up from germline, CDR1 is MNHNS and CDR2 is SASEGT. The CDR3 sequence: CASSESQGAGELFF. CDR3 nucleotides: TGTGCCAGCAGTGAATCACAGGGGGCCGGGGAGCTGTTTTTT.

This clonotype was observed at least ten times. This rearrangement joins TRBV7-3 to TRBJ2-2, with D possibly matching TRBD1 (5 bases). The CDR3 totals 16 residues. The germline CDR1 and CDR2 sequences are SGHTA and FQGTGA. The V gene lost 1 base and the J gene lost 8 bases, with 17 bases spanning the gap. The CDR3, as DNA: TGTGCCAGCAGCTTAATGTCCTTGGACAAATCGGGGGAGCTGTTTTTT. This codes for CASSLMSLDKSGELFF.

This clonotype was seen many times. CDR3 protein: CASSLTLEVGRNIQYF. CDR3 bases: TGTGCCAGCAGCTTAACGTTGGAGGTCGGAAGAAACATTCAGTACTTC. The chain has TRBV7-3 and TRBJ2-4; D may be TRBD2 (5 bases). In germline, CDR1 is SGHTA, CDR2 FQGTGA. The V gene lost 0 bases and the J gene lost 6 bases, with 15 bases spanning the gap. This CDR3 contains 16 residues.

The genes are TRBV6-1 and TRBJ2-7; 9 positions agree with TRBD2. Germline V gene data show CDR1 as MNHNS and CDR2 as SASEGT. V was pared by 5 bases and J by 5 bases, with 16 bases of the junction left unmatched. CDR3 length: 17 residues. CDR3 protein: CASSRWRGGGKRDEQYF. The CDR3 region has the DNA TGTGCCAGCAGTAGATGGCGGGGGGGCGGAAAGCGGGACGAGCAGTACTTC.

This clonotype was seen ten or more times. The rearrangement uses TRBV11-2 and TRBJ1-6; D ambiguous. V lost 2 bases and J 7 bases, leaving 12 bases between the germline ends. Germline V gene data show CDR1 as SGHAT and CDR2 as FQNNGV. The CDR3 totals 15 residues. The CDR3 spells CASSLSPGVNSPLHF. The CDR3 region has the DNA TGTGCCAGCAGCTTATCGCCGGGAGTAAATTCACCCCTCCACTTT. The full variable domain, its missing parts supplied by reference TRBV11-2 and TRBJ1-6, is EAGVAQSPRYKIIEKRQSVAFWCNPISGHATLYWYQQILGQGPKLLIQFQNNGVVDDSQLPKDRFSAERLKGVDSTLKIQPAKLEDSAVYLCASSLSPGVNSPLHFGNGTRLTVT.

This clonotype was seen ten or more times. A read error may account for a junction end that differs from germline. The J gene is TRBJ1-5, the V gene TRBV6-1, with D hard to call. The CDR3 is made up of 14 amino acids. Germline V gene sequence: CDR1 MNHNS, CDR2 SASEGT. CDR3 nucleotides: TGTGCCGGCAGTGCGCAAGTGAGCAATCAGCCCCAGCATTTT. Its protein product is CAGSAQVSNQPQHF.

There are many counts of this clonotype. This chain uses TRBV30 with TRBJ1-3; unclear D gene. Germline V gene sequence: CDR1 GTSNPN, CDR2 SVGIG (reference sequence). The ends were cut back, 3 bases at V and 4 bases at J, with 7 bases in the middle. The CDR3 covers 12 residues. CDR3 sequence: CAWSVQGNTIYF. CDR3 DNA: TGTGCCTGGAGCGTTCAGGGAAACACCATATATTTT.

This clonotype was recorded many times. The chain is built from TRBV7-3 and TRBJ2-2; 14 nucleotides align to TRBD2. The CDR3 contains 16 residues. Germline values: CDR1 SGHTA, CDR2 FQGTGA. Germline trimming cut 5 bases from V and 8 bases from J; bases unmatched to any gene: 7. As DNA, the CDR3 is TGTGCCAGCAGCGCCGGGACTAGCGGGAGAGGAGGGGAGCTGTTTTTT. Encoded protein: CASSAGTSGRGGELFF. Using reference TRBV7-3 and TRBJ2-2 for the parts outside the CDR3, the full variable domain is GAGVSQTPSNKVTEKGKYVELRCDPISGHTALYWYRQSLGQGPEFLIYFQGTGAADDSGLPNDRFFAVRPEGSVSTLKIQRTERGDSAVYLCASSAGTSGRGGELFFGEGSRLTVL.